Given below is one T cell receptor (beta chain) in context. Its antigen is not identified. This entry is derived from a study of cytomegalovirus exposure and HLA in healthy donors. Findings and limits, study-wide: TRBV6-2, TRBV6-3 and other indistinguishable V segments were excluded.

Vbeta (60) and Jbeta (13) primers were used in the PCR. Only in-frame clones appear in the TCRdb table, and some are missing; sequencing was by immunoSEQ multiplex PCR. The data hold about 200,000 clones, with over 75% observed a single time. CDR3 length: 14 residues. V shed 4 bases, J shed 7 bases, and the junction held 5 bases outside the gene matches. The germline V gene has CDR1 LNHDA and CDR2 SQIVND (reference sequence). Sequencing used PBMCs. This TCR derives from a woman in her 30s in good health and CMV-seronegative. The chain employs TRBV19 and TRBJ2-1, with 9 bases that match TRBD1. The CDR3 nucleotides read TGTGCCAGTAGTACCCCGGGACAGGGTAATGAGCAGTTCTTC. Translating gives CASSTPGQGNEQFF.